A single sample gave rise to the 7 T cell receptor beta chains below, sequenced in a study of post-analysis software for immune sequencing data. General study results and limits: When patients were compared with controls, 4 or 5 TRBV segments were more frequent, TRBV5-6, TRBV5-1 and TRBV20-1 among them.

Unique molecular identifiers were carried by the TCR beta cDNA libraries. TCRdb recomputed calls from the PCR reads with MiXCR, one row per CDR3 protein. The table includes about 430,000 distinct CDR3 sequences, roughly 40% detected once. The antigens for these receptors are not known. Sequencing was carried out using blood. The source is a girl aged 2 to 10 with multiple sclerosis.

A few counts support this clonotype. The genes are TRBV6-1 and TRBJ2-5, with 11 nucleotides matching TRBD2. The V and J ends lost 4 bases and 4 bases, in that order; junction bases with no gene match: 8. This CDR3 has 16 residues. Germline lookup yields CDR1 MNHNS and CDR2 SASEGT. This chain's CDR3 is CASSVSGGAFPETQYF. The CDR3 DNA reads as TGTGCCAGCAGTGTTAGCGGGGGGGCCTTCCCAGAGACCCAGTACTTC.

This clonotype has more than one count but fewer than ten. V usage is TRBV7-9 and J usage is TRBJ1-2; possibly TRBD1 for D (5 bases). Deletions cut 5 bases from V and 1 base from J, with 14 bases between. This CDR3 has 15 residues. The germline CDR1 and CDR2 sequences are SEHNR and FQNEAQ (reference sequence). CDR3 region: CASSPLRDVNYGYTF. CDR3 DNA sequence: TGTGCCAGCAGCCCCCTTCGGGACGTTAACTATGGCTACACCTTC.

The genes are TRBV20-1 and TRBJ2-3; 7 nucleotides match TRBD2. The CDR3 runs to 16 residues. CDR1 DFQATT and CDR2 SNEGSKA come from the germline V gene (reference sequence). V shed 0 bases and J 5 bases; nucleotides not matched to a gene: 11. CDR3 nucleotide sequence: TGCAGTGCTAGAGAGTTTGGGGTAATAGCGGGAGATACGCAGTATTTT. It translates to CSAREFGVIAGDTQYF.

V gene TRBV10-3 combines with J gene TRBJ2-1; 7 nucleotides align to TRBD2. CDR1 ENHRY and CDR2 SYGVKD come from the germline V gene. With 7 bases clipped from V and 0 bases from J, the junction kept 3 bases outside the gene matches. This CDR3 spans 14 amino acids. CDR3 nucleotide sequence: TGTGCCATCAACAGCGGGGTCTCCTACAATGAGCAGTTCTTC. It encodes CAINSGVSYNEQFF.

With respect to this clonotype: An end of the junction does not agree with germline; a read error may underlie this. The chain links TRBV9 to TRBJ2-3, with 10 bases lining up with TRBD1. CDR3 length: 15 residues. Looked up from germline, CDR1 is SGDLS and CDR2 is YYNGEE. DNA for the CDR3: TGTGCCAGCAGCCCGCCTCGACAGGGGGCAGAAACGCAGTATTTT. It specifies CASSPPRQGAETQYF. The entire variable domain, with the rest obtained from reference TRBV9 and TRBJ2-3, is as follows: DSGVTQTPKHLITATGQRVTLRCSPRSGDLSVYWYQQSLDQGLQFLIQYYNGEERAKGNILERFSAQQFPDLHSELNLSSLELGDSALYFCASSPPRQGAETQYFGPGTRLTVL.

This clonotype occurred a few times. The rearrangement links TRBV29-1 to TRBJ2-1; D unclear. The CDR3 is made up of 12 amino acids. Looked up from germline, CDR1 is SQVTM and CDR2 is ANQGSEA. V lost 7 bases and J 5 bases, leaving 12 bases between the germline ends. The CDR3 nucleotides read TGCAGCGCCCCCCTACCAAACAATGAGCAGTTCTTC. It codes for CSAPLPNNEQFF.

This clonotype showed up just a few times. CDR3 protein: CASRRSGDPFEQYF. As DNA, the CDR3 is TGTGCCAGCAGGAGATCCGGGGATCCATTTGAGCAGTACTTC. V gene TRBV7-2 combines with J gene TRBJ2-4, with D maybe TRBD2 (5 bases). Trimming took off 6 bases at V and 13 bases at J, with 22 bases between the two ends. The CDR3 spans 14 residues. Per germline, CDR1 SGHTA and CDR2 FQGNSA.